Detailed here is one T cell receptor (beta chain). All enrollees were about 18 to 95 years old and from about two dozen US areas. Which cohort a participant joined came from the clinical history participants gave. Assay used: immunoSEQ multiplex PCR; TCRdb lists only in-frame clones, some missing. The sample lists fewer than 250,000 clones, about 90% occurring once. The data were taken from a study of blood T cell repertoires in COVID-19. The overall study: COVID-19 samples from acute and convalescent phases originated in the United States, Italy and Spain.

The CDR3 extends over 16 amino acids. Germline assignment: CDR1 MDHEN and CDR2 SYDVKM. The V end was cut by 7 bases, the J end by 6 bases, with 19 bases between. What was sequenced was PBMCs or T cells enriched from blood (not recorded which). The sequence was collected from a man aged 25-40 years who had been exposed to COVID-19. The chain recombines TRBV28 with TRBJ1-6; D is unclear. The CDR3 DNA is TGTGCCAGCACATGGAGGCGACGGTATAGTAATTCACCCCTCCACTTT. Its protein product is CASTWRRRYSNSPLHF.